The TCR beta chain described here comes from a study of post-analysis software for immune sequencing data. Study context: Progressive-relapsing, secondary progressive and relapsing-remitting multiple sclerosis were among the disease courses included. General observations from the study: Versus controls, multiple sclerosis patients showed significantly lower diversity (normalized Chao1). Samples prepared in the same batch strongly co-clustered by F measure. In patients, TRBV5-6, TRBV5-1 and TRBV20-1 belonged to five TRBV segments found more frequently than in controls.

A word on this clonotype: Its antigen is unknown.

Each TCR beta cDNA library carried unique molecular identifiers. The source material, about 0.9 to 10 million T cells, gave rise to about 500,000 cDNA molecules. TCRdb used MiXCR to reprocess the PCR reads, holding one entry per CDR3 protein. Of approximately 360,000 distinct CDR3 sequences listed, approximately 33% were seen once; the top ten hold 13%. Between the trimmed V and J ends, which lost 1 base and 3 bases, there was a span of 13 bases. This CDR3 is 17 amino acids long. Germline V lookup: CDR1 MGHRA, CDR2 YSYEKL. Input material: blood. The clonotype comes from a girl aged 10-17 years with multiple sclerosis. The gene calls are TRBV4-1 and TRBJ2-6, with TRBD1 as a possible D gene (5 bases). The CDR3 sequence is CASSQGGAAGGANVLTF. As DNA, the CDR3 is TGCGCCAGCAGCCAAGGTGGGGCCGCTGGTGGGGCCAACGTCCTGACTTTC.